Presented here are 6 T cell receptor beta chains from one specimen sequenced in a study of blood T cells in healthy people across ages (dated by TCRdb to 2013 to 2016). To prepare the library, 5' RACE was applied. Sequencing relied on an Illumina HiSeq 2500. A second PCR of roughly 6 to 11 cycles was run with a J-beta primer mix and a sample-barcoded 5' primer. Through fastp at Q25 and MiXCR, TCRdb rebuilt clones from the public reads, retaining in-frame beta chains. Duplicate CDR3 protein sequences are folded into a single record with the most common DNA and genes. Present in this sample are about 970,000 distinct CDR3 sequences, 45% to 60% of which were seen just once. 20% to 25% of the sample is held by the ten biggest clonotypes. The source material was blood. The receptors come from a woman between 55 and 75 years old in good health.

The chain uses TRBV29-1 and TRBJ2-1; the D gene is possibly TRBD2 (5 bases). Germline CDR1 and CDR2: SQVTM and ANQGSEA. V lost 7 bases and J lost 6, with 13 bases in between. CDR3 length equals 12 residues. CDR3 in amino acids: CSARDYTNEQFF. The DNA of the CDR3 is TGCAGCGCCCGAGACTATACCAATGAGCAGTTCTTC.

This rearrangement joins TRBV6-5 to TRBJ1-1; no definite D call. Germline V CDR1 and CDR2: MNHEY, SVGAGI. The CDR3 has 14 residues. V lost 0 bases, J lost 8 bases, and 13 bases lay in between. The CDR3 coding sequence is TGTGCCAGCAGTTACTCGAGTATCGGAAAGGAAGCTTTCTTT. Protein product: CASSYSSIGKEAFF.

This clonotype was seen a few times. The chain joins TRBV4-2 to TRBJ1-5; D is ambiguous. CDR1 and CDR2 (germline): LGHNA, YNFKEQ. Trimming removed 3 bases from V and 1 base from J, with 7 bases in between. The CDR3 loop spans 14 amino acids. The CDR3 coding sequence is TGTGCCAGCAGCCAGTTGGACAGCAATCAGCCCCAGCATTTT. Protein sequence: CASSQLDSNQPQHF.

This sequence joins TRBV6-6 and TRBJ2-5; tentatively, D is TRBD2 (6 bases). Germline V gene sequence: CDR1 MNHNY, CDR2 SVGAGI (reference sequence). This CDR3 region has 17 residues. V shed 2 bases and J shed 1 base, with 17 bases lying between them. The CDR3 protein is CASSYGGASESQETQYF. Written as DNA, the CDR3 is TGTGCCAGCAGTTACGGAGGGGCTAGCGAGTCCCAAGAGACCCAGTACTTC.

The sample holds a few counts of this clonotype. This may stem from a read error, because a much larger clone lies one nucleotide away. The V and J genes are TRBV3-1 and TRBJ2-5; the D gene is possibly TRBD2 (6 bases). The CDR3 runs 18 residues. The V gene's germline CDR1 is LGHDT and CDR2 YNNKEL (reference sequence). The CDR3 bases are TGTGCCTGCAGCCAAGAGAACGTGGAATTCGAGATACTACGGGAGCAGTACTTC. It specifies CACSQENVEFEILREQYF.

This clonotype has just a few counts. The V call is TRBV20-1, the J call TRBJ2-5, with 7 bases that match TRBD2. TRBJ2-7 matches the DNA end more closely, so the J call is doubtful. This CDR3 has 14 residues. CDR1 and CDR2 (germline): DFQATT, SNEGSKA (reference sequence). The CDR3, as DNA: TGCAGTGCCCCCGTAGTGGGCGGGAGTCGCGAGCAGTACTTC. This encodes CSAPVVGGSREQYF.